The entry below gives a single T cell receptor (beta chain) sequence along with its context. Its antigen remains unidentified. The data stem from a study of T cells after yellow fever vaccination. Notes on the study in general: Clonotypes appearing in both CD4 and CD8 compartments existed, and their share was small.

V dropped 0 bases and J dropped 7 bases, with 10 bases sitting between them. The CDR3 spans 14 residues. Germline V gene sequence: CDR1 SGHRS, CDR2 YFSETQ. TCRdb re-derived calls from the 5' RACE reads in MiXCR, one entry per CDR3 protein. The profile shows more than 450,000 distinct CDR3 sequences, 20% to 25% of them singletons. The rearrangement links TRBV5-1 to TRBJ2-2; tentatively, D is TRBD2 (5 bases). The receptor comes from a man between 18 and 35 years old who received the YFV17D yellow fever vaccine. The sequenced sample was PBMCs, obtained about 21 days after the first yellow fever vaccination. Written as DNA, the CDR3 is TGCGCCAGCAGCTTGGACTTCGCGGGCGGGGAGCTGTTTTTT. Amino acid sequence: CASSLDFAGGELFF. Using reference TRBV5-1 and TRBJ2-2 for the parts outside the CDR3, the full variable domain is KAGVTQTPRYLIKTRGQQVTLSCSPISGHRSVSWYQQTPGQGLQFLFEYFSETQRNKGNFPGRFSGRQFSNSRSEMNVSTLELGDSALYLCASSLDFAGGELFFGEGSRLTVL.